The 22 T cell receptor beta chains presented below share a single source sample, sequenced in a study of cytomegalovirus exposure and HLA in healthy donors. Researchers ran the PCR with 60 Vbeta and 13 Jbeta primers. Clones were sequenced by immunoSEQ multiplex PCR, and TCRdb holds only the in-frame ones, with some missing. The sample includes more than 80,000 clones, around nine tenths of them seen just once. Material: PBMCs. These TCRs come from a man younger than 45 in good health and CMV-seropositive.

The genes are TRBV30 and TRBJ1-1; possible D gene TRBD1, 5 bases. Trimming removed 0 bases at V and 9 bases at J, with 17 bases between. This CDR3 is 14 amino acids long. The germline V gene encodes CDR1 GTSNPN and CDR2 SVGIG (reference sequence). CDR3 amino acids: CAWSVGGDAMKAFF. In DNA form, the CDR3 reads TGTGCCTGGAGTGTGGGGGGGGACGCCATGAAAGCTTTCTTT.

The CDR3 here is CASSMRQGRQDEQFF. CDR3 nucleotide sequence: TGTGCCAGCAGCATGCGACAGGGGCGCCAAGATGAGCAGTTCTTC. The rearrangement joins TRBV11-1 to TRBJ2-1; TRBD1 aligns across 8 bases. The trim removed 5 bases at V and 8 bases at J, leaving 11 bases unmatched. The CDR3 is 15 amino acids. The germline V gene encodes CDR1 SGHAT and CDR2 FQDESV (reference sequence).

V and J are TRBV13 and TRBJ1-2, with 7 bases lining up with TRBD1. V trimming: 7 bases; J trimming: 4 bases; junction bases outside the gene matches: 6. In germline, CDR1 is PRHDT, CDR2 FYEKMQ (reference sequence). The CDR3 spans 13 residues. For the CDR3, the DNA is TGTGCCAGCACCAGGGGGGATTTCTATGGCTACACCTTC. It codes for CASTRGDFYGYTF.

The CDR3 region has the DNA TGCGCCAGCAGCTTGGAGGAGGGGATCTCCTACGAGCAGTACTTC. This codes for CASSLEEGISYEQYF. The J gene is TRBJ2-7, the V gene TRBV5-1, with D possibly matching TRBD2 (6 bases). The CDR3 is 15 residues long. V shed 0 bases and J shed 0 bases, with 10 bases lying between them. Germline V lookup: CDR1 SGHRS, CDR2 YFSETQ.

This chain connects TRBV27 to TRBJ2-3; D is possibly TRBD1 (5 bases). The CDR3 runs 14 residues. CDR1 is MNHEY and CDR2 is SMNVEV in the germline V gene (reference sequence). The ends were cut back, 2 bases at V and 6 bases at J, with 12 bases in the middle. The CDR3, as DNA: TGTGCCAGCAGTTTACGACAGTTCAGGGATACGCAGTATTTT. Translated, it gives CASSLRQFRDTQYF.

The chain is built from TRBV11-2 and TRBJ2-7; perhaps TRBD1 as D (5 bases). The V gene lost 6 bases and the J gene lost 3 bases, with 9 bases spanning the gap. Germline loops: CDR1 SGHAT, CDR2 FQNNGV. The CDR3 loop spans 12 amino acids. CDR3 sequence: CASRTDSYEQYF. The CDR3 nucleotides read TGTGCCAGCAGAACTGACAGCTACGAGCAGTACTTC.

This clone has a single count. V gene TRBV27 combines with J gene TRBJ2-7; 8 nucleotides agree with TRBD2. The CDR3 loop spans 14 amino acids. V lost 4 bases to trimming and J lost 2 bases; unmatched junction nucleotides: 4. In germline, CDR1 is MNHEY, CDR2 SMNVEV (reference sequence). The DNA for the CDR3 is TGTGCCAGCAGTTCTCTAGCGGGCCCCTACGAGCAGTACTTC. Protein: CASSSLAGPYEQYF.

This clone was counted a few times. V usage is TRBV5-6 and J usage is TRBJ1-5; D unclear. CDR1 and CDR2 (germline): SGHDT, YYEEEE. The CDR3 length is 15 residues. Trimming took off 1 base at V and 5 bases at J, with 13 bases between the two ends. The DNA of the CDR3 is TGTGCCAGCAGCTTGAGAGGACTGGGTGATCAGCCCCAGCATTTT. Its translation: CASSLRGLGDQPQHF.

J is TRBJ1-2 and V is TRBV5-1, with a possible D match to TRBD1 (5 bases). This CDR3 is built from 14 residues. The germline gives CDR1 SGHRS, CDR2 YFSETQ. Trimming stripped 0 bases from V and 8 bases from J, with 14 bases between. Here the CDR3 reads CASSLVAGPEGYTF. In nucleotides, the CDR3 is TGCGCCAGCAGCTTGGTGGCAGGGCCTGAGGGCTACACCTTC.

Here the CDR3 DNA reads TGTGCCTGGACGCGAAGTAATTCACCCCTCCACTTT. This gives the protein CAWTRSNSPLHF. The chain employs TRBV30 and TRBJ1-6, with D uncertain. The CDR3 length is 12 residues. The V end lost 4 bases, the J end lost 6 bases, and 7 bases lay between the germline ends. Germline V gene lookup returns CDR1 GTSNPN and CDR2 SVGIG (reference sequence).

CDR3 amino acids: CSALPIGGDSSTDTQYF. The CDR3 nucleotides read TGCAGCGCCTTACCCATAGGAGGTGACTCTAGCACAGATACGCAGTATTTT. V usage is TRBV29-1 and J usage is TRBJ2-3; possibly TRBD2 for D (5 bases). V was trimmed by 7 bases and J by 0 bases, leaving 23 bases between them. The CDR3 is 17 amino acids. The germline CDR1 and CDR2 sequences are SQVTM and ANQGSEA.

V gene TRBV19 combines with J gene TRBJ1-5; 9 nucleotides line up with TRBD1. Germline V gene sequence: CDR1 LNHDA, CDR2 SQIVND (reference sequence). Losses at the gene ends were 4 bases for V and 3 bases for J; bases not matched to a gene: 4. This CDR3 contains 15 residues. The chain's CDR3 is CASSTTGGFNQPQHF. The CDR3 nucleotides read TGTGCCAGTAGTACGACAGGGGGGTTCAATCAGCCCCAGCATTTT. The whole variable domain, remainder taken from reference TRBV19 and TRBJ1-5, is DGGITQSPKYLFRKEGQNVTLSCEQNLNHDAMYWYRQDPGQGLRLIYYSQIVNDFQKGDIAEGYSVSREKKESFPLTVTSAQKNPTAFYLCASSTTGGFNQPQHFGDGTRLSIL.

This chain uses TRBV30 with TRBJ2-1; 14 bases fit TRBD2. CDR1 GTSNPN and CDR2 SVGIG come from the germline V gene (reference sequence). V shed 2 bases, J shed 12 bases, and the junction held 12 bases outside the gene matches. CDR3 length equals 16 residues. CDR3 nucleotide sequence: TGTGCCTGGAGTACCGGACTAGCGGGAGGCCTGGGGGTGCAGTTCTTC. Translating gives CAWSTGLAGGLGVQFF. Combining the CDR3 with reference TRBV30 and TRBJ2-1 gives the whole variable domain SQTIHQWPATLVQPVGSPLSLECTVEGTSNPNLYWYRQAAGRGLQLLFYSVGIGQISSEVPQNLSASRPQDRQFILSSKKLLLSDSGFYLCAWSTGLAGGLGVQFFGPGTRLTVL.

The chain joins TRBV5-1 to TRBJ2-3; TRBD2 matches 7 bases. This CDR3 region has 14 residues. Germline CDR1 SGHRS, CDR2 YFSETQ. V gave up 5 bases and J gave up 1 base; unmatched junction bases: 4. Here the CDR3 reads CASRAGAGTDTQYF. The DNA of the CDR3 is TGCGCCAGCAGGGCGGGAGCGGGCACAGATACGCAGTATTTT.

This chain connects TRBV27 to TRBJ2-7, with TRBD2 identical over 10 bases. Germline V gene sequence: CDR1 MNHEY, CDR2 SMNVEV (reference sequence). The CDR3 spans 14 residues. Trimming cost V 5 bases and J 4 bases; bases outside gene matches: 5. The CDR3 sequence: CASSPSGSKYEQYF. DNA for the CDR3: TGTGCCAGCAGTCCTAGCGGGAGTAAATACGAGCAGTACTTC.

The chain combines TRBV11-2 with TRBJ2-3; 8 bases line up with TRBD2. This CDR3 is 15 amino acids long. V dropped 3 bases and J dropped 8; count of bases not matched to a gene: 10. Per germline, CDR1 SGHAT and CDR2 FQNNGV. The CDR3 DNA reads TGTGCCAGCAGCTTGGTGCGGGGGGTCGTCCGTACGCAGTATTTT. Its protein product is CASSLVRGVVRTQYF.

The chain uses TRBV2 and TRBJ1-4; no definite D call. Germline values: CDR1 SNHLY, CDR2 FYNNEI. With 7 bases removed from V and 5 bases from J, the gap between germline ends came to 11 bases. This CDR3 spans 13 amino acids. As DNA, the CDR3 is TGTGCCAGCAAGGCACAGAACAATGAAAAACTGTTTTTT. It is translated as CASKAQNNEKLFF. Complete variable domain (other parts from reference TRBV2 and TRBJ1-4): EPEVTQTPSHQVTQMGQEVILRCVPISNHLYFYWYRQILGQKVEFLVSFYNNEISEKSEIFDDQFSVERPDGSNFTLKIRSTKLEDSAMYFCASKAQNNEKLFFGSGTQLSVL.

The chain uses TRBV14 and TRBJ1-4; a weak D match, TRBD1 (5 bases). The germline V gene encodes CDR1 SGHDN and CDR2 FVKESK. V dropped 7 bases and J dropped 8 bases, with 17 bases sitting between them. This CDR3 is built from 14 residues. CDR3 region: CASKQDTFREKLFF. As DNA, the CDR3 is TGTGCCAGCAAACAGGACACCTTTAGGGAAAAACTGTTTTTT.

As concerns this clone: It is unclear where the CDR3 begins or ends on the DNA, so no DNA is shown, and the CDR3 is as TCRdb lists it. The J gene is TRBJ2-1, the V gene TRBV5-1; the DNA was not used to check the table's D call, TRBD1. Germline V gene sequence: CDR1 SGHRS, CDR2 YFSETQ. The CDR3 is 15 residues long, ends included. The CDR3 region is CASILDIGSYNEQFF.

This clone was seen only a few times. V is TRBV6-1 and J is TRBJ1-5; tentatively, D is TRBD1 (5 bases). V was trimmed by 8 bases and J by 3 bases, leaving 17 bases between them. The CDR3 contains 15 residues. Germline V gene lookup returns CDR1 MNHNS and CDR2 SASEGT. CDR3 loop: CASRPGGSLNQPQHF. The CDR3 region has the DNA TGTGCCAGCCGACCCGGGGGGTCCCTCAATCAGCCCCAGCATTTT.

The chain uses TRBV5-1 and TRBJ2-3, with TRBD2 matching over 9 bases. J was trimmed by 3 bases and V by 0 bases; bases with no gene match: 2. CDR3 length: 15 residues. Germline-derived CDR1 and CDR2 are SGHRS and YFSETQ. The CDR3 bases are TGCGCCAGCAGCTTGGGGCTAGCGGGAACAGATACGCAGTATTTT. Translating it yields CASSLGLAGTDTQYF.

The CDR3, as DNA: TGTGCCAGCAGCGAAAAATCTAGCGGCATCTTATACAATGAGCAGTTCTTC. Translated, it gives CASSEKSSGILYNEQFF. The J gene is TRBJ2-1, the V gene TRBV7-6, with 7 bases identical to TRBD2. The CDR3 contains 17 residues. The germline CDR1 and CDR2 sequences are SGHVS and FNYEAQ. Trimming at V came to 5 bases and at J to 4 bases, leaving 14 bases not matched to a gene.